The source of this TCR beta chain is a study of shared clonotypes between healthy human individuals. Findings and limits, study-wide: It was observed that about 5% of naive CD4 clonotypes were shared across four donors. The generation probabilities recorded for non-shared clonotypes fell below those of clonotypes shared by all four donors.

Profiling relied on immunoSEQ multiplex PCR, and the TCRdb table lists in-frame clones only, not all of them. The repertoire holds 400,000 or so clones, with 90% to 97% as singletons. This clone was detected once. Antigen: not known. There were no recent acute infections or vaccinations among the donors, who were healthy HIV-negative adults. CD8 memory pooled CD45RO+ cells and CCR7-negative CD45RA+ TemRA cells. CDR3 length: 12 residues. Germline CDR1 reads LGHNA; CDR2 reads YNFKEQ. V was cut by 6 bases and J by 4 bases, with 7 bases left in between. This TCR was sampled from a man aged 25 to 45 in good health. The chain has TRBV4-2 and TRBJ2-1; D call uncertain. Specimen: memory CD8+ T cells sorted from blood. Stated subset: CD45RO+ cells pooled with CCR7-negative TemRA cells. DNA for the CDR3: TGTGCCAGCAGTACCGATTACAATGAGCAGTTCTTC. Residues: CASSTDYNEQFF.